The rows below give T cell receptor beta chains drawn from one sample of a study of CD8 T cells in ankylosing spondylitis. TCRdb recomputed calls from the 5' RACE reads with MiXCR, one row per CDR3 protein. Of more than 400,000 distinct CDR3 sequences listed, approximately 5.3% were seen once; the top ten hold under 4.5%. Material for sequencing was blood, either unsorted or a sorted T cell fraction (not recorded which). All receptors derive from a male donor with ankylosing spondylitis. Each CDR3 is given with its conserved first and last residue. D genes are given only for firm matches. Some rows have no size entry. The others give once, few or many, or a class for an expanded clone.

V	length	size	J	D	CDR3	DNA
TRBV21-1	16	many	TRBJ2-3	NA	CASSDRQGRSTDTQYF	TGTGCCAGCAGCGACCGACAGGGAAGGTCCACAGATACGCAGTATTTT
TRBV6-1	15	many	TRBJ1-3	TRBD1	CASTGLGTGRNTIYF	TGTGCCAGCACAGGACTGGGGACAGGGAGAAACACCATATATTTT
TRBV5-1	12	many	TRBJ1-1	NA	CASRSYNTEAFF	TGCGCCAGCAGAAGTTATAACACTGAAGCTTTCTTT
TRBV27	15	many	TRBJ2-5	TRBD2	CASGGLAEGEETQYF	TGTGCCAGCGGAGGACTAGCGGAGGGGGAAGAGACCCAGTACTTC
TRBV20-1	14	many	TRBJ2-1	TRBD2	CSASGASGYNEQFF	TGCAGTGCTAGTGGGGCTAGCGGTTACAATGAGCAGTTCTTC
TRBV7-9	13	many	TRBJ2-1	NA	CASSPLDYNEQFF	TGTGCCAGCAGCCCCCTGGATTACAATGAGCAGTTCTTC
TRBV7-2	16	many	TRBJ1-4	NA	CASSLVGGTTNEKLFF	TGTGCCAGCAGCTTAGTGGGGGGGACAACTAATGAAAAACTGTTTTTT
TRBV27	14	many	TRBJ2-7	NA	CASSFGRGVYEQYF	TGTGCCAGCAGTTTTGGCAGGGGAGTCTACGAGCAGTACTTC
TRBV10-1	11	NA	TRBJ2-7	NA	CARNLSYEQYF	TGCGCCCGAAACCTCTCCTACGAGCAGTACTTC
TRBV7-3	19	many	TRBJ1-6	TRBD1	CASRPGGQGPSSYNSPLHF	TGTGCCAGCAGACCAGGGGGACAGGGCCCGAGCTCCTATAATTCACCCCTCCACTTT
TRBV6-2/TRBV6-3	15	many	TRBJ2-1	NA	CASSYLGTSYNEQFF	TGTGCCAGCAGCTACTTGGGGACGAGCTACAATGAGCAGTTCTTC
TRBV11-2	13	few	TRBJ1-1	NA	CASSSHRGGGAFF	TGTGCCAGCAGCTCTCACCGGGGAGGGGGAGCTTTCTTT
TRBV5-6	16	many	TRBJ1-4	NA	CASSRKRVLGYEKLFF	TGTGCCAGCAGCCGCAAGAGAGTACTTGGATATGAAAAACTGTTTTTT
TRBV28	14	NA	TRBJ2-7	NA	CASSLIGSESEQYF	TGTGCCAGCAGTTTAATAGGGTCGGAGAGCGAGCAGTACTTC
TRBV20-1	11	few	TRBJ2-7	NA	CSVGQYYEQYF	TGCAGTGTTGGGCAGTACTACGAGCAGTACTTC
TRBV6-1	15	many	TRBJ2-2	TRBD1	CASSWTGGRTGELFF	TGTGCCAGCAGCTGGACAGGGGGTCGGACCGGGGAGCTGTTTTTT
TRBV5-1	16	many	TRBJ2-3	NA	CASSLRQATSTDTQYF	TGCGCCAGCAGCCTACGACAGGCCACTAGCACAGATACGCAGTATTTT
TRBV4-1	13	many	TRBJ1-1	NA	CASSPRVDTEAFF	TGCGCCAGCAGCCCGAGGGTGGACACTGAAGCTTTCTTT
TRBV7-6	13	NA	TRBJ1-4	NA	CASSLAGRVGLFF	TGTGCCAGCAGCTTAGCGGGGAGGGTAGGACTGTTTTTT
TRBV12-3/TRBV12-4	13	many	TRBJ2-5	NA	CASSFPEQETQYF	TGTGCCAGCAGTTTCCCGGAGCAAGAGACCCAGTACTTC
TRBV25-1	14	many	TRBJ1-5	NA	CASSDPGTNQPQHF	TGTGCCAGCAGTGATCCAGGGACCAATCAGCCCCAGCATTTT